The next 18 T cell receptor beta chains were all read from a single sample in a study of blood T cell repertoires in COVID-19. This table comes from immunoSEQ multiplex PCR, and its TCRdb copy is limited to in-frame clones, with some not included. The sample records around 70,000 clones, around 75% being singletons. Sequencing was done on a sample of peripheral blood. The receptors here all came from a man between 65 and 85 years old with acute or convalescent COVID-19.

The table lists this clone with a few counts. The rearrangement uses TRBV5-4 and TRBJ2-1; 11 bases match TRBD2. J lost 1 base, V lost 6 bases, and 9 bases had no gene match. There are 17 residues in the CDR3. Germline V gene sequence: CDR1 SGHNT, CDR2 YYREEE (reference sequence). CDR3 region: CASIPPGLADSYNEQFF. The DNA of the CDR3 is TGTGCCAGCATCCCCCCGGGACTAGCGGATTCCTACAATGAGCAGTTCTTC.

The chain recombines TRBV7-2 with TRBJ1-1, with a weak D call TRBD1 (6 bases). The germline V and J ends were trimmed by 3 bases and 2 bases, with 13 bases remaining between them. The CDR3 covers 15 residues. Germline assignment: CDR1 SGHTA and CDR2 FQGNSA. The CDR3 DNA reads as TGTGCCAGCAGCTTGGCGGGGGGGCTTAACACTGAAGCTTTCTTT. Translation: CASSLAGGLNTEAFF.

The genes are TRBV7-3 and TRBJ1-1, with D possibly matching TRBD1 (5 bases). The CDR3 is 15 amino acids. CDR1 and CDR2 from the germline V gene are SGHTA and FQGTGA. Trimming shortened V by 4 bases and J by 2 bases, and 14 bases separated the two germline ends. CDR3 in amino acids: CASSSPGVGNTEAFF. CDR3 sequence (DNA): TGTGCCAGCAGCTCCCCGGGGGTGGGCAACACTGAAGCTTTCTTT.

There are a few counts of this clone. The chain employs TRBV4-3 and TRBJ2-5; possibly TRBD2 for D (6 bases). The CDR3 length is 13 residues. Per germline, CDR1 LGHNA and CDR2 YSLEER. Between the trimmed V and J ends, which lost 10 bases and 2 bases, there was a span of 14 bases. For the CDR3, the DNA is TGCGCCACCTCGTTGAGCGGGCAAGAGACCCAGTACTTC. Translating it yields CATSLSGQETQYF.

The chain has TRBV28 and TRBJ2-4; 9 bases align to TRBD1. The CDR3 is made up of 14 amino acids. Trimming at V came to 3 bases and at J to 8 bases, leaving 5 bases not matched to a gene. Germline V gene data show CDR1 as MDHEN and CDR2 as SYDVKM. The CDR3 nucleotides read TGTGCCAGCAGTTTCACGGACAGGGGCGACATTCAGTACTTC. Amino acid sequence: CASSFTDRGDIQYF.

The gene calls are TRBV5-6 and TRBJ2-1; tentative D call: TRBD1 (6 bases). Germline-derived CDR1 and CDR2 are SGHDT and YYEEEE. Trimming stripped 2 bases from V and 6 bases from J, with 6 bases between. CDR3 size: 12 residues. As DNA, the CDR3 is TGTGCCAGCAGCTTACAGGGCAATGAGCAGTTCTTC. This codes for CASSLQGNEQFF.

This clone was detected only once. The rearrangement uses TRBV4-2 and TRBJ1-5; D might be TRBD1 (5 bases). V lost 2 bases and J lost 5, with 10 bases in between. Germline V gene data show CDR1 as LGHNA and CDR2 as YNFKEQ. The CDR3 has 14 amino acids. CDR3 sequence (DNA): TGTGCCAGCAGCCAACAGGGTGGCGATCAGCCCCAGCATTTT. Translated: CASSQQGGDQPQHF.

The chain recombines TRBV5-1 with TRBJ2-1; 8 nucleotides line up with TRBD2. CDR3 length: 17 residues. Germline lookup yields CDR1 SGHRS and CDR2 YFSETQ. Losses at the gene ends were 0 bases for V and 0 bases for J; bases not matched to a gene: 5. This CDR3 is CASSLDGRGASYNEQFF. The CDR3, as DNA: TGCGCCAGCAGCTTGGACGGGAGGGGGGCCTCCTACAATGAGCAGTTCTTC.

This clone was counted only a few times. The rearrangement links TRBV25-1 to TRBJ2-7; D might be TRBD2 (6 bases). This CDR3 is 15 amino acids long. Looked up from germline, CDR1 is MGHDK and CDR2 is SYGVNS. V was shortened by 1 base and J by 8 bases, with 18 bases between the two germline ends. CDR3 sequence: CASSESGAGRAKQYF. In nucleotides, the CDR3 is TGTGCCAGCAGTGAATCGGGAGCAGGCAGGGCGAAGCAGTACTTC.

The CDR3 region has the DNA TGTGCCAGCAGCTTAGGGCAGGGGCACAACAATGAGCAGTTCTTC. Protein sequence: CASSLGQGHNNEQFF. The chain is built from TRBV7-6 and TRBJ2-1, with D possibly being TRBD1 (6 bases). The CDR3 is made up of 15 amino acids. V gave up 1 base and J gave up 5 bases, with 12 bases separating them. Germline values: CDR1 SGHVS, CDR2 FNYEAQ.

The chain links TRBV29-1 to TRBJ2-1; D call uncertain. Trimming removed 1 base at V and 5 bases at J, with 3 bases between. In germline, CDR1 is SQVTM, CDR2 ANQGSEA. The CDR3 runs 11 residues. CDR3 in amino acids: CSVEANNEQFF. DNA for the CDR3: TGCAGCGTTGAAGCCAACAATGAGCAGTTCTTC.

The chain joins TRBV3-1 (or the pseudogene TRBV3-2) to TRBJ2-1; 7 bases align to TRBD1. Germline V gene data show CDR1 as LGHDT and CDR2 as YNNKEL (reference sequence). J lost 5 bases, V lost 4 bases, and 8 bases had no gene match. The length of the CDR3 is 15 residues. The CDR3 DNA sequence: TGTGCCAGCAGCCCAGTGGACAGGTCCCACAATGAGCAGTTCTTC. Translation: CASSPVDRSHNEQFF.

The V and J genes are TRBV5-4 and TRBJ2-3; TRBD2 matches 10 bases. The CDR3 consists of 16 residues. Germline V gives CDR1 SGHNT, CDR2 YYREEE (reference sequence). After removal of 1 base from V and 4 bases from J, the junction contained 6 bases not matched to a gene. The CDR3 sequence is CASSLMLAGAPDTQYF. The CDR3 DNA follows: TGTGCCAGCAGCTTGATGCTAGCGGGAGCCCCAGATACGCAGTATTTT. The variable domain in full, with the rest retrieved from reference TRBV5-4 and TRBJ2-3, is ETGVTQSPTHLIKTRGQQVTLRCSSQSGHNTVSWYQQALGQGPQFIFQYYREEENGRGNFPPRFSGLQFPNYSSELNVNALELDDSALYLCASSLMLAGAPDTQYFGPGTRLTVL.

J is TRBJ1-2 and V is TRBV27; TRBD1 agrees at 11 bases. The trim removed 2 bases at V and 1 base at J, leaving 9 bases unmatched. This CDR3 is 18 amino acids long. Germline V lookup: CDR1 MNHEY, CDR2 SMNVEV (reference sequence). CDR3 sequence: CASSLAPGQGGGNYGYTF. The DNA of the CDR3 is TGTGCCAGCAGTTTAGCCCCGGGACAGGGGGGGGGTAACTATGGCTACACCTTC.

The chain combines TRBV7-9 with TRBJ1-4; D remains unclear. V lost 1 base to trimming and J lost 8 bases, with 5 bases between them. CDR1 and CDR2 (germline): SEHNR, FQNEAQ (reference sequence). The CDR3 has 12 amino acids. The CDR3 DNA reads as TGTGCCAGCAGCTTAGGTAGCGAAAAACTGTTTTTT. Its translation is CASSLGSEKLFF.

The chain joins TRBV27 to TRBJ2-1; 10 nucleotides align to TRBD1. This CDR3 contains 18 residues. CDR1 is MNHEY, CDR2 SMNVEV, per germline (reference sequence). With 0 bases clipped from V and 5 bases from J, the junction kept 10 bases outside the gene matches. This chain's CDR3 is CASSLSSSRGTGDNEQFF. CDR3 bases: TGTGCCAGCAGTTTATCCTCGTCCCGGGGGACAGGGGACAATGAGCAGTTCTTC.

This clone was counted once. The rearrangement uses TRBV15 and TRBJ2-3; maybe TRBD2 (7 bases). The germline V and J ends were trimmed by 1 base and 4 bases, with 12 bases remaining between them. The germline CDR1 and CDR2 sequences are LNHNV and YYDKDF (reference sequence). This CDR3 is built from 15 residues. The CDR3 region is CATSRGGGLADTQYF. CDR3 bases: TGTGCCACCAGCAGAGGGGGGGGGCTCGCAGATACGCAGTATTTT.

CDR3: CASSPLPGSGNTIYF. CDR3 DNA sequence: TGTGCCAGCAGCCCCTTGCCGGGATCTGGAAACACCATATATTTT. The chain recombines TRBV7-2 with TRBJ1-3; no reliable D call. Trimming shortened V by 5 bases and J by 1 base, and 12 bases separated the two germline ends. The CDR3 contains 15 residues. Germline values: CDR1 SGHTA, CDR2 FQGNSA.